The rows below give T cell receptor beta chains drawn from one sample of a study of CD8 T cell repertoires and HIV-1 epitope variants. The antigens of these receptors remain unknown. Sequencing used immunoSEQ multiplex PCR; TCRdb keeps in-frame clones, though not all of them. The sample lists approximately 6,000 clones, approximately 70% occurring once. The sequencing sample was made of cultured CD8+ T cells derived from PBMCs. Receptor source: a male donor with HIV. The CDR3 runs from the conserved cysteine through the conserved F or W. The D gene is left open where the match is weak. Only some rows state a clone size, as once, few, many or a class for expanded clones.

DNA | CDR3 | J | size | V | D
TGTGCCAGCAGTTTCCGGACAGGGGCGGGAAATGAGCAGTTCTTC | CASSFRTGAGNEQFF | TRBJ2-1 | - | TRBV27 | TRBD1
TGTGCCTGGAGTGTACAGAGGGGAGGGGCGGTTTTTGGTCAGCCCCAGCATTTT | CAWSVQRGGAVFGQPQHF | TRBJ1-5 | few | TRBV30 | -
TGTGCCAGCGGTGAGACAGGTATCGACTCACCCCTCCACTTT | CASGETGIDSPLHF | TRBJ1-6 | few | TRBV6-1 | -
TGCGCCAGCAGCCAAGACCCAGGGGGTCCCTATGGCTACACCTTC | CASSQDPGGPYGYTF | TRBJ1-2 | - | TRBV4-3 | TRBD1
TGTGCCAGCAGCTTATGGACAGCCTCGGGACAAGAGACCCAGTACTTC | CASSLWTASGQETQYF | TRBJ2-5 | - | TRBV7-9 | -
TGTGCCAGCAGCTTGGCCGGTACCGGGGAGCTGTTTTTT | CASSLAGTGELFF | TRBJ2-2 | - | TRBV5-5 | -
TGTGCCAGCAGTTTAGCCAGCGGGGGGGCCGTTGAGCAGTTCTTC | CASSLASGGAVEQFF | TRBJ2-1 | - | TRBV27 | TRBD2
TGTGCCAGCAGCCACATTAAGGGGCGCGACACCGGGGAGCTGTTTTTT | CASSHIKGRDTGELFF | TRBJ2-2 | medium-sized | TRBV7-9 | -
TGTGCCATCAGTGAGTCCGGGACAGCCACCTATGGCTACACCTTC | CAISESGTATYGYTF | TRBJ1-2 | - | TRBV10-3 | TRBD1
TGTGCCAGCAGCCCTTGGCCGGTAGAATTGGACTATGGCTACACCTTC | CASSPWPVELDYGYTF | TRBJ1-2 | few | TRBV5-4 | -
TGTGCCAGCAGTCCTGTCCCGGGACGTAGACAAGAGACCCAGTACTTC | CASSPVPGRRQETQYF | TRBJ2-5 | - | TRBV7-9 | -
TGTGCCAGCAGCATCGGACTAGCGGGAGTTAACGAGCAGTACTTC | CASSIGLAGVNEQYF | TRBJ2-7 | - | TRBV6-5 | TRBD2
TGTGCCACCAGCATTACGACAGGGGTTGTGGACAATGAGCAGTTCTTC | CATSITTGVVDNEQFF | TRBJ2-1 | - | TRBV15 | TRBD1
TGTGCCAGCAGTTTAAACAACAATGAGCAGTTCTTC | CASSLNNNEQFF | TRBJ2-1 | - | TRBV27 | -
TGTGCCAGCAGCTTGTGGGAGGACTCGACCCAGTACTTC | CASSLWEDSTQYF | TRBJ2-5 | - | TRBV5-6 | -
TGTGCCAGCAACCCCCAGGGGCTCTATGAGCAGTACTTC | CASNPQGLYEQYF | TRBJ2-7 | - | TRBV9 | -
TGTGCCAGCAGCGTAGCTGGGGGGAACACTGAAGCTTTCTTT | CASSVAGGNTEAFF | TRBJ1-1 | - | TRBV9 | -
TGTGCCTGGAGTGCGACAGGAGCCCTCTATGGCTACACCTTC | CAWSATGALYGYTF | TRBJ1-2 | once | TRBV30 | -
TGTGCCAGCAGTTTTGTGACAGGGTCCTACGAGCAGTACTTC | CASSFVTGSYEQYF | TRBJ2-7 | - | TRBV28 | TRBD1
TGTGCCAGCAGCGTAGGACAGGCCTATAATTCACCCCTCCACTTT | CASSVGQAYNSPLHF | TRBJ1-6 | - | TRBV9 | -
TGCGCCAGCAGTGAGTCCCTAGCGGGGTCCTACAATGAGCAGTTCTTC | CASSESLAGSYNEQFF | TRBJ2-1 | - | TRBV10-1 | TRBD2
TGTGCCAGCAGTTTATCCTTGGTGACTGAAGCTTTCTTT | CASSLSLVTEAFF | TRBJ1-1 | - | TRBV27 | -
TGTGCCAGCAGCTACGTCACAGATACGCAGTATTTT | CASSYVTDTQYF | TRBJ2-3 | few | TRBV11-2 | -
TGTGCCAGCAGTTACTTGTTGTCGGGGATAAGCACTGAAGCTTTCTTT | CASSYLLSGISTEAFF | TRBJ1-1 | - | TRBV6-5 | -
TGTGCCAGCAGCGTAGGACAGGGTTCCGGGGAGCTGTTTTTT | CASSVGQGSGELFF | TRBJ2-2 | - | TRBV9 | TRBD1
TGTGCCAGCACCCCAGGGAGTAACTATGGCTACACCTTC | CASTPGSNYGYTF | TRBJ1-2 | - | TRBV6-6 | -
TGTGCCAGTAGTATTAGCTCGTCCACCGCCTACGAGCAGTACTTC | CASSISSSTAYEQYF | TRBJ2-7 | - | TRBV19 | -
TGTGCCAGCAGCTTGGGGCGGACTAGCAATCAGCCCCAGCATTTT | CASSLGRTSNQPQHF | TRBJ1-5 | few | TRBV5-6 | -
TGTGCCAGCAGTAACTTCGGGACAGGGGCCGGTGGCTACACCTTC | CASSNFGTGAGGYTF | TRBJ1-2 | - | TRBV6-5 | TRBD1
TGTGCCAGCAGGACGACTAGCGGGGGAGGCGAGCAGTACTTC | CASRTTSGGGEQYF | TRBJ2-7 | - | TRBV6-5 | TRBD2
TGTGCCAGCAGCCCCTGGACTAGCCCCAATGAGCAGTTCTTC | CASSPWTSPNEQFF | TRBJ2-1 | - | TRBV5-5 | TRBD2
TGTGCCAGCAGTCCGACAGGCTACGAGCAGTACTTC | CASSPTGYEQYF | TRBJ2-7 | - | TRBV25-1 | -
TGCGCCAGCAGCTTGGAGGCGTTCTCTGGAAACACCATATATTTT | CASSLEAFSGNTIYF | TRBJ1-3 | - | TRBV5-1 | -
TGTGCCAGCAGTTACCCGGGGGGATACACTGAAGCTTTCTTT | CASSYPGGYTEAFF | TRBJ1-1 | - | TRBV28 | -
TGTGCCAGCAGCTTAGGGGGCCAAAACACTGAAGCTTTCTTT | CASSLGGQNTEAFF | TRBJ1-1 | - | TRBV7-2 | -
TGTGCCAGTAGTTCGGGACAGGGTTCCTACGAGCAGTACTTC | CASSSGQGSYEQYF | TRBJ2-7 | - | TRBV19 | TRBD1
TGTGCCACCGGGACAGGAAACCGAGTTGTGGATAATGAAAAACTGTTTTTT | CATGTGNRVVDNEKLFF | TRBJ1-4 | - | TRBV10-3 | TRBD1
TGTGCCAGCAGTTACTCGGAGGGAACTAATGAAAAACTGTTTTTT | CASSYSEGTNEKLFF | TRBJ1-4 | - | TRBV6-5 | -
TGTGCCAGTAGTGTGGGAGCTCTCTACGAGCAGTACTTC | CASSVGALYEQYF | TRBJ2-7 | - | TRBV19 | -
TGTGCCAGCAGCGTAGGAAGGTTTGCCGCGAACACCGGGGAGCTGTTTTTT | CASSVGRFAANTGELFF | TRBJ2-2 | - | TRBV9 | -
TGTGCCAGCAGTACCAGTTCGACTGCCGGGGAGCTGTTTTTT | CASSTSSTAGELFF | TRBJ2-2 | - | TRBV28 | -
TGTGCCAGCAGCTTGAGGGACAGGGGGCCCACTGAAGCTTTCTTT | CASSLRDRGPTEAFF | TRBJ1-1 | few | TRBV5-4 | TRBD1
TGTGCCAGCAGTTCACCCCTGGGGGGAGAGACCCAGTACTTC | CASSSPLGGETQYF | TRBJ2-5 | large | TRBV28 | -
TGTGCCAGCTCATCGACAGGGCCCAATCAGCCCCAGCATTTT | CASSSTGPNQPQHF | TRBJ1-5 | - | TRBV18 | TRBD1
TGTGCCTGGACTAGGGAATACGAGCAGTACTTC | CAWTREYEQYF | TRBJ2-7 | - | TRBV30 | -
TGTGCCATCAGTGAGGGGGGAGAACCCTACGAGCAGTACTTC | CAISEGGEPYEQYF | TRBJ2-7 | - | TRBV10-3 | -
TGTGCCAGCAGTTTATCAGGGGATAGCAATCAGCCCCAGCATTTT | CASSLSGDSNQPQHF | TRBJ1-5 | - | TRBV28 | -
TGTGCCAGTAGTATAGATGGAGCGAACACCGGGGAGCTGTTTTTT | CASSIDGANTGELFF | TRBJ2-2 | - | TRBV19 | -
TGTGCCAGCAGTTATAGGGGGAACACTGAAGCTTTCTTT | CASSYRGNTEAFF | TRBJ1-1 | - | TRBV28 | -
TGTGCCAGCAGCTTCGATAGCCCCGAGCAGTACTTC | CASSFDSPEQYF | TRBJ2-7 | - | TRBV13 | -
TGTGCCAGCAGTCATAGCGTCAGCTCCTACAATGAGCAGTTCTTC | CASSHSVSSYNEQFF | TRBJ2-1 | few | TRBV2 | -
TGTGCCAGCAGTTGGGTCACAGGGGGCTACGAGCAGTACTTC | CASSWVTGGYEQYF | TRBJ2-7 | - | TRBV27 | TRBD1
TGTGCCAGCAGCTCCGGCGGGGGGGTCCAAGAGACCCAGTACTTC | CASSSGGGVQETQYF | TRBJ2-5 | few | TRBV7-2 | TRBD2
TGTGCCAGCACCAATGCCCATGGGGGCTCTGGGGCCAACGTCCTGACTTTC | CASTNAHGGSGANVLTF | TRBJ2-6 | - | TRBV2 | -
TGCGCCAGCAGTGCCTCCTGGGACAGTAACTATGGCTACACCTTC | CASSASWDSNYGYTF | TRBJ1-2 | few | TRBV10-1 | TRBD1
TGTGCCAGCAGTGAGGGGGGGACATTGAATGAGCAGTTCTTC | CASSEGGTLNEQFF | TRBJ2-1 | large | TRBV2 | -
TGCGCCAGCAGCTTGGGTGTCTACAATGAGCAGTTCTTC | CASSLGVYNEQFF | TRBJ2-1 | - | TRBV5-1 | -
TGTGCCAGCAGCCCCACCGGGGGAGTCAATCAGCCCCAGCATTTT | CASSPTGGVNQPQHF | TRBJ1-5 | once | TRBV7-9 | -
TGTGCCAGTAGTATAGATCAGGGGTCTGGGGCCAACGTCCTGACTTTC | CASSIDQGSGANVLTF | TRBJ2-6 | once | TRBV19 | -